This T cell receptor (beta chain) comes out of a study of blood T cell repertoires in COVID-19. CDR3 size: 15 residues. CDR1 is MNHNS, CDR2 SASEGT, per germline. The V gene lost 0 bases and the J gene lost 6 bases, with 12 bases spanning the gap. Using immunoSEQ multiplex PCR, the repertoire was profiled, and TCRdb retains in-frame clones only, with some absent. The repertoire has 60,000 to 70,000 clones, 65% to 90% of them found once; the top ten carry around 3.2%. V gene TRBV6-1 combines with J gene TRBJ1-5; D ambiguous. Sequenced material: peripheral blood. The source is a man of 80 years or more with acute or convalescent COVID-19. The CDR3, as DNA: TGTGCCAGCAGTGAAGCGGGCTATCGGGGTCAGCCCCAGCATTTT. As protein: CASSEAGYRGQPQHF.